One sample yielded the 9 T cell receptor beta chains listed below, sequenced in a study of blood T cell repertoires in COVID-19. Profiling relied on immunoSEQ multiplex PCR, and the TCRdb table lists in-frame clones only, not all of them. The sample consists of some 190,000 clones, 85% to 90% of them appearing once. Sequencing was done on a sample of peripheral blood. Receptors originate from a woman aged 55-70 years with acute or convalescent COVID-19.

The CDR3 spells CASSLAAYEQYF. The CDR3 DNA sequence: TGTGCCAGCAGCTTAGCCGCCTACGAGCAGTACTTC. The V and J genes are TRBV7-2 and TRBJ2-7; D gene unclear. The CDR3 covers 12 residues. The germline V gene has CDR1 SGHTA and CDR2 FQGNSA. V lost 0 bases and J lost 2, with 2 bases in between. Drawing the rest from reference TRBV7-2 and TRBJ2-7, the complete variable domain is GAGVSQSPSNKVTEKGKDVELRCDPISGHTALYWYRQSLGQGLEFLIYFQGNSAPDKSGLPSDRFSAERTGGSVSTLTIQRTQQEDSAVYLCASSLAAYEQYFGPGTRLTVT.

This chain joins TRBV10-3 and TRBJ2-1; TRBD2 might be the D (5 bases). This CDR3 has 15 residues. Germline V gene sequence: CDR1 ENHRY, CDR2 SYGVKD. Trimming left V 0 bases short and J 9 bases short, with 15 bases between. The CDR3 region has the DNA TGTGCCATCAGTGAGTCGACCCGCCTAGCTGGTGAGCAGTTCTTC. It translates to CAISESTRLAGEQFF.

The chain's CDR3 is CAWNRREETQYF. The CDR3, as DNA: TGTGCCTGGAACCGCAGGGAAGAGACCCAGTACTTC. The chain carries TRBV30 and TRBJ2-5, with D perhaps TRBD1 (5 bases). The germline V gene encodes CDR1 GTSNPN and CDR2 SVGIG (reference sequence). The CDR3 covers 12 residues. Trimming removed 4 bases at V and 3 bases at J, with 9 bases between.

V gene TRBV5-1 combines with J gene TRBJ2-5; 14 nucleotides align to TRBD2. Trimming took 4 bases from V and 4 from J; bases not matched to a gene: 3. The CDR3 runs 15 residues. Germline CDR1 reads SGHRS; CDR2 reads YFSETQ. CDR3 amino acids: CASSPGLAGAETQYF. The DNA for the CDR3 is TGCGCCAGCAGCCCGGGACTAGCGGGAGCAGAGACCCAGTACTTC.

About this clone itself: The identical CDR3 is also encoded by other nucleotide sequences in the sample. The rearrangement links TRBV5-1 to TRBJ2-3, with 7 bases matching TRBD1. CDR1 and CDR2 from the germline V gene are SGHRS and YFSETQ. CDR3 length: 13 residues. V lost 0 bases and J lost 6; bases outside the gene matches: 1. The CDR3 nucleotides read TGCGCCAGCAGCTTGGAGGGGGCGGATACGCAGTATTTT. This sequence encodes CASSLEGADTQYF.

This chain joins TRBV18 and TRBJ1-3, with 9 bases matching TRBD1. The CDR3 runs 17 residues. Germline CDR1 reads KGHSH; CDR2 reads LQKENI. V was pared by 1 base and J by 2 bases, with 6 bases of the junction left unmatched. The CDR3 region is CASSPQRQGVAGNTIYF. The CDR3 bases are TGTGCCAGCTCACCACAAAGACAGGGGGTCGCTGGAAACACCATATATTTT.

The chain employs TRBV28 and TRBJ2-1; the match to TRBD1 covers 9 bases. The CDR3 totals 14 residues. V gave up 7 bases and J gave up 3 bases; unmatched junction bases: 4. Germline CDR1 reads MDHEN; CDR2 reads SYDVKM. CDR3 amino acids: CASKTGGGYNEQFF. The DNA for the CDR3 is TGTGCCAGCAAGACAGGGGGTGGCTACAATGAGCAGTTCTTC.

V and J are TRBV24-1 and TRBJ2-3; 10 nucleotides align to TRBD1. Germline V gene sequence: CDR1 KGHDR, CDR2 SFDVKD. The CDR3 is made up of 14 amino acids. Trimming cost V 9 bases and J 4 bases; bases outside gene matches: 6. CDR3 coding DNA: TGTGCCACCGGGCTAGGACAGGGGGCAGATACGCAGTATTTT. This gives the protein CATGLGQGADTQYF.

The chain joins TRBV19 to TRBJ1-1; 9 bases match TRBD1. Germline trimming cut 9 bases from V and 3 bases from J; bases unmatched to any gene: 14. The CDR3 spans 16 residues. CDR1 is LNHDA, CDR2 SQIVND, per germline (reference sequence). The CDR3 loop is CASQAGQGFADTEAFF. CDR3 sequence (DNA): TGTGCCAGCCAGGCGGGACAGGGTTTTGCTGACACTGAAGCTTTCTTT. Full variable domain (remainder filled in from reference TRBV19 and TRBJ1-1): DGGITQSPKYLFRKEGQNVTLSCEQNLNHDAMYWYRQDPGQGLRLIYYSQIVNDFQKGDIAEGYSVSREKKESFPLTVTSAQKNPTAFYLCASQAGQGFADTEAFFGQGTRLTVV.